This T cell receptor (beta chain) was found in a study of tumor and adjacent non-tumor tissue in lung cancer. Study information: The cohort had roughly 11 adenocarcinoma, a couple of squamous cell and 1 small cell patients. Overall study results and limits: In normal lung, the top 100 clones were significantly more dominant than in tumor.

RNA was extracted from bulk tissue without any cell sorting. The library came from three nested PCR rounds adapted from ARM-PCR protocols. MiXCR was run by TCRdb on the multiplex PCR reads, yielding one entry per CDR3 protein. The repertoire holds about 110,000 distinct CDR3 sequences, with 84% as singletons. In germline, CDR1 is ENHRY, CDR2 SYGVKD. This CDR3 has 14 residues. This clonotype was detected once. Its specificity is unknown. One end of the junction fails to match germline, which may point to a read error. Sequencing input: lung tumor tissue. The TCR sequence derives from a man aged 65-85 years with non-small cell lung cancer. The rearrangement joins TRBV10-3 to TRBJ2-7, with TRBD1 matching over 8 bases. CDR3 nucleotides: TGTGCCTGCACATCCGGGACAGGCCCCTACGATCAGTACTTC. Protein product: CACTSGTGPYDQYF.